The 26 T cell receptor beta chains presented below share a single source sample, sequenced in a study of cytomegalovirus exposure and HLA in healthy donors. The PCR was carried out with 60 Vbeta primers and 13 Jbeta primers. Sequencing used immunoSEQ multiplex PCR; TCRdb keeps in-frame clones, though not all of them. The repertoire holds 95,000 to 130,000 clones, with roughly four fifths as singletons. Sequencing was done on a sample of PBMCs. Receptors originate from a young woman in good health and CMV-seronegative.

This clone was detected only a few times. The rearrangement joins TRBV7-9 to TRBJ2-1; 7 bases are shared with TRBD1. J was trimmed by 7 bases and V by 3 bases; bases with no gene match: 9. Germline V CDR1 and CDR2: SEHNR, FQNEAQ (reference sequence). The CDR3 sequence is 15 residues long. In DNA form, the CDR3 reads TGTGCCAGCAGCTTCCGACAGGGAGACTTAAATGAGCAGTTCTTC. It yields the protein CASSFRQGDLNEQFF.

The gene calls are TRBV6-5 and TRBJ1-2; D unresolved. The CDR3 has 12 residues. Germline loops: CDR1 MNHEY, CDR2 SVGAGI. Trimming removed 11 bases at V and 4 bases at J, with 14 bases between. CDR3 in amino acids: CAAHQGAYGYTF. CDR3 DNA: TGTGCCGCGCACCAAGGAGCCTATGGCTACACCTTC.

The chain employs TRBV6-5 and TRBJ2-7; D not certain. The CDR3 loop spans 14 amino acids. The V and J ends lost 7 bases and 2 bases respectively, with 15 bases between them. The germline V gene encodes CDR1 MNHEY and CDR2 SVGAGI. The CDR3 sequence is CASTPTVTPYEQYF. CDR3 coding DNA: TGTGCCAGCACCCCCACAGTGACGCCCTACGAGCAGTACTTC.

This clone was found once. The rearrangement links TRBV5-1 to TRBJ2-4; the D gene is possibly TRBD1 (6 bases). The germline V gene has CDR1 SGHRS and CDR2 YFSETQ. The CDR3 covers 15 residues. The V gene lost 1 base and the J gene lost 5 bases, with 13 bases spanning the gap. CDR3 sequence: CASSLSGQNENIQYF. CDR3 sequence (DNA): TGCGCCAGCAGCTTGTCCGGACAGAATGAAAACATTCAGTACTTC.

This clone was seen only once. In DNA form, the CDR3 reads TGTGCCAGCAGTGAAGTTACAGACACAGATACGCAGTATTTT. This encodes CASSEVTDTDTQYF. The genes are TRBV2 and TRBJ2-3; D is unclear. CDR3 length equals 14 residues. V lost 1 base and J 2 bases, leaving 7 bases between the germline ends. CDR1 and CDR2 from the germline V gene are SNHLY and FYNNEI.

This sequence joins TRBV11-2 and TRBJ1-4; D unclear. CDR1 SGHAT and CDR2 FQNNGV come from the germline V gene. This CDR3 has 15 amino acids. Trimming took 2 bases from V and 8 from J, leaving 15 bases between them. The CDR3 nucleotides are TGTGCCAGCAGCTTAAATAGGAGAAAAGGAGAAAAACTGTTTTTT. Translation gives CASSLNRRKGEKLFF.

The chain joins TRBV14 to TRBJ2-7; D possibly corresponds to TRBD2 (6 bases). With 0 bases removed from V and 7 bases from J, the gap between germline ends came to 10 bases. The CDR3 is made up of 13 amino acids. The germline V gene has CDR1 SGHDN and CDR2 FVKESK. CDR3 loop: CASSQESGLEQYF. The DNA for the CDR3 is TGTGCCAGCAGCCAAGAGTCCGGACTAGAGCAGTACTTC.

The chain is built from TRBV2 and TRBJ2-1; TRBD2 matches 7 bases. The CDR3 runs 14 residues. Trimming cost V 11 bases and J 7 bases; bases outside gene matches: 14. Germline V gene lookup returns CDR1 SNHLY and CDR2 FYNNEI. The CDR3 nucleotides are TGTGCCTGCCAAGATCGGGGGGAGGGTAATGAGCAGTTCTTC. This translates into CACQDRGEGNEQFF.

V and J are TRBV10-1 and TRBJ1-1; 8 bases align to TRBD1. With 10 bases clipped from V and 0 bases from J, the junction kept 4 bases outside the gene matches. There are 13 residues in the CDR3. Germline V CDR1 and CDR2: WNHNN, SYGVQD (reference sequence). CDR3 residues: CATRTGMNTEAFF. For the CDR3, the DNA is TGCGCCACTCGGACAGGGATGAACACTGAAGCTTTCTTT.

The chain joins TRBV6-6 to TRBJ1-2; TRBD1 is a possible D gene (5 bases). The V gene lost 7 bases and the J gene lost 7 bases, with 22 bases spanning the gap. Germline V gene sequence: CDR1 MNHNY, CDR2 SVGAGI (reference sequence). This CDR3 has 15 amino acids. CDR3 nucleotides: TGTGCCAGCACCTCTGGGGCTGTAGGGGCGCGTGGCTACACCTTC. Translating gives CASTSGAVGARGYTF.

The CDR3 spells CASSDSGQGKRPLHF. CDR3 bases: TGTGCCAGCAGCGACTCGGGACAGGGAAAAAGACCCCTCCACTTT. The chain couples TRBV6-6 to TRBJ1-6, with 9 bases identical to TRBD1. The CDR3 is 15 residues long. CDR1 is MNHNY, CDR2 SVGAGI, per germline (reference sequence). J was trimmed by 12 bases and V by 6 bases; bases with no gene match: 12.

The V call is TRBV28, the J call TRBJ1-5; D unresolved. The CDR3 totals 12 residues. Trimming removed 4 bases from V and 7 bases from J, with 8 bases in between. Germline CDR1 reads MDHEN; CDR2 reads SYDVKM. The CDR3 nucleotides are TGTGCCAGCAGTTCTGAAGCCCAGCCCCAGCATTTT. Translated: CASSSEAQPQHF.

This clone was observed a few times. This sequence joins TRBV29-1 and TRBJ1-2; D remains ambiguous. V lost 4 bases and J lost 6, with 12 bases in between. The CDR3 is 12 amino acids. Germline V gene data show CDR1 as SQVTM and CDR2 as ANQGSEA. The CDR3 reads CSVGYRGDGYTF. The CDR3 region has the DNA TGCAGCGTTGGGTACCGGGGAGATGGCTACACCTTC. The full variable domain, completed using reference TRBV29-1 and TRBJ1-2, is SAVISQKPSRDICQRGTSLTIQCQVDSQVTMMFWYRQQPGQSLTLIATANQGSEATYESGFVIDKFPISRPNLTFSTLTVSNMSPEDSSIYLCSVGYRGDGYTFGSGTRLTVV.

The genes are TRBV27 and TRBJ1-6; the match to TRBD1 covers 7 bases. Trimming removed 5 bases from V and 10 bases from J; junction bases left unmatched: 20. The CDR3 sequence is 18 residues long. The germline gives CDR1 MNHEY, CDR2 SMNVEV (reference sequence). As DNA, the CDR3 is TGTGCCAGCAGTCGATTTCTCTCAACAGGGGAGAATGGATCACCCCTCCACTTT. Translation gives CASSRFLSTGENGSPLHF.

In nucleotides, the CDR3 is TGCAGCGTTGGTGGAGTGAGAGATACGCAGTATTTT. It specifies CSVGGVRDTQYF. The chain has TRBV29-1 and TRBJ2-3; D gene unclear. V lost 4 bases, J lost 5 bases, and 10 bases lay in between. This CDR3 has 12 residues. Germline V gives CDR1 SQVTM, CDR2 ANQGSEA.

The chain employs TRBV30 and TRBJ1-1; D ambiguous. The CDR3 totals 13 residues. CDR1 is GTSNPN and CDR2 is SVGIG in the germline V gene (reference sequence). Trimming pared 1 base from V and 1 base from J, leaving 7 bases between. The CDR3 DNA follows: TGTGCCTGGAGTGGTGGAGCGAACACTGAAGCTTTCTTT. It yields the protein CAWSGGANTEAFF. The full variable domain, with the rest looked up from reference TRBV30 and TRBJ1-1, is SQTIHQWPATLVQPVGSPLSLECTVEGTSNPNLYWYRQAAGRGLQLLFYSVGIGQISSEVPQNLSASRPQDRQFILSSKKLLLSDSGFYLCAWSGGANTEAFFGQGTRLTVV.

This clone was recorded only once. This sequence joins TRBV27 and TRBJ1-2; tentatively, D is TRBD1 (5 bases). The CDR3 is 15 amino acids. The V gene's germline CDR1 is MNHEY and CDR2 SMNVEV (reference sequence). Trimming cost V 2 bases and J 1 base, with 11 bases left between them. The CDR3 DNA reads TGTGCCAGCAGTTTAGGGGGGGGTATTAACTATGGCTACACCTTC. Protein sequence: CASSLGGGINYGYTF.

V is TRBV29-1 and J is TRBJ1-1; the D gene is possibly TRBD1 (6 bases). Trimming removed 6 bases from V and 0 bases from J, with 8 bases in between. The CDR3 extends over 12 amino acids. Germline V gene lookup returns CDR1 SQVTM and CDR2 ANQGSEA. CDR3 amino acids: CSVGQMNTEAFF. DNA for the CDR3: TGCAGCGTCGGACAGATGAACACTGAAGCTTTCTTT. The full variable domain, its missing parts supplied by reference TRBV29-1 and TRBJ1-1, is SAVISQKPSRDICQRGTSLTIQCQVDSQVTMMFWYRQQPGQSLTLIATANQGSEATYESGFVIDKFPISRPNLTFSTLTVSNMSPEDSSIYLCSVGQMNTEAFFGQGTRLTVV.

This clone was counted a single time. This chain links TRBV19 with TRBJ1-1; D may be TRBD1 (6 bases). The V end was cut by 5 bases, the J end by 1 base, with 14 bases between. The germline V gene has CDR1 LNHDA and CDR2 SQIVND (reference sequence). The CDR3 covers 15 residues. The CDR3 nucleotides are TGTGCCAGTAGTCAGTCGACAGGAGGGAACACTGAAGCTTTCTTT. Its protein is CASSQSTGGNTEAFF.

This chain joins TRBV30 and TRBJ2-7, with a tentative D call TRBD1 (6 bases). The germline gives CDR1 GTSNPN, CDR2 SVGIG (reference sequence). V was cut by 4 bases and J by 2 bases, with 6 bases left in between. The CDR3 is made up of 11 amino acids. In DNA, the CDR3 is TGTGCCTGGACAGGGGCCTACGAGCAGTACTTC. Residues: CAWTGAYEQYF. Full variable domain (rest looked up from reference TRBV30 and TRBJ2-7): SQTIHQWPATLVQPVGSPLSLECTVEGTSNPNLYWYRQAAGRGLQLLFYSVGIGQISSEVPQNLSASRPQDRQFILSSKKLLLSDSGFYLCAWTGAYEQYFGPGTRLTVT.

This chain uses TRBV6-1 with TRBJ1-5; D is possibly TRBD1 (6 bases). The V and J ends lost 7 bases and 3 bases respectively, with 13 bases between them. The CDR3 length is 14 residues. Germline V CDR1 and CDR2: MNHNS, SASEGT. The DNA of the CDR3 is TGTGCCAGCAAAAGGACAGCGGACAATCAGCCCCAGCATTTT. Its protein is CASKRTADNQPQHF.

The chain couples TRBV5-4 to TRBJ2-7, with a tentative D call TRBD1 (5 bases). Germline V gene lookup returns CDR1 SGHNT and CDR2 YYREEE (reference sequence). V was clipped by 4 bases and J by 2 bases, with 13 bases between them. There are 14 residues in the CDR3. In DNA, the CDR3 is TGTGCCAGCAGCATGAGGTCAGGGACCTACGAGCAGTACTTC. Translated: CASSMRSGTYEQYF.

The chain is built from TRBV2 and TRBJ1-2, with 9 positions matching TRBD1. CDR1 is SNHLY, CDR2 FYNNEI, per germline. V was pared by 6 bases and J by 6 bases, with 8 bases of the junction left unmatched. The CDR3 is 14 amino acids. The CDR3 coding sequence is TGTGCCAGCAGCTCGGGACAGGGATTTGATGGCTACACCTTC. Translating gives CASSSGQGFDGYTF.

The chain joins TRBV4-1 to TRBJ2-7; 9 bases fit TRBD1. V shed 3 bases and J 6 bases; nucleotides not matched to a gene: 18. Per germline, CDR1 MGHRA and CDR2 YSYEKL. The CDR3 sequence is 18 residues long. The CDR3 loop is CASSHPSGGDRELLEQYF. The CDR3 DNA follows: TGCGCCAGCAGCCACCCCTCAGGGGGGGACAGGGAACTCCTCGAGCAGTACTTC.

The chain has TRBV4-1 and TRBJ1-2; tentatively, D is TRBD1 (6 bases). Trimming stripped 0 bases from V and 4 bases from J, with 15 bases between. The CDR3 totals 16 residues. The germline V gene has CDR1 MGHRA and CDR2 YSYEKL. This CDR3 reads CASSQDLRGTTYGYTF. CDR3 DNA: TGCGCCAGCAGCCAAGATCTGAGGGGGACAACCTATGGCTACACCTTC.

The chain is built from TRBV30 and TRBJ1-1; 7 nucleotides align to TRBD1. Trimming cost V 2 bases and J 6 bases; bases outside gene matches: 9. The CDR3 runs 14 residues. Germline values: CDR1 GTSNPN, CDR2 SVGIG (reference sequence). CDR3 loop: CAWSLTGVVAEAFF. The CDR3 DNA reads TGTGCCTGGAGTTTAACAGGGGTTGTCGCTGAAGCTTTCTTT.